The 8 T cell receptor beta chains listed next were all sequenced from one sample in a study of T cell responses to AZD1222 COVID-19 vaccine. TCRdb keeps only in-frame clones here, not all; method: immunoSEQ multiplex PCR. The data show about 94,000 clones, with approximately 81% seen just once and 4.5% held by the top ten. The starting material was peripheral blood, obtained 28 days after the second AZD1222 dose. The receptors were sampled from an adult who received the AZD1222 COVID-19 vaccine.

This sequence joins TRBV19 and TRBJ2-2; 7 nucleotides align to TRBD1. This CDR3 is built from 15 residues. With V trimmed by 10 bases and J by 5 bases, 13 bases remained unmatched. Per the germline V gene, CDR1 is LNHDA and CDR2 is SQIVND (reference sequence). CDR3 amino acids: CATKGRGGWTGELFF. The CDR3 coding sequence is TGTGCCACTAAAGGGAGAGGGGGCTGGACCGGGGAGCTGTTTTTT.

This clone was recorded a few times. The V call is TRBV9, the J call TRBJ2-2, with no clear D. The CDR3 covers 14 residues. CDR1 and CDR2 (germline): SGDLS, YYNGEE. The V and J ends lost 4 bases and 2 bases respectively, with 9 bases between them. CDR3 loop: CASSSPPNTGELFF. In nucleotides, the CDR3 is TGTGCCAGCAGCTCCCCACCTAACACCGGGGAGCTGTTTTTT.

The J gene is TRBJ2-2, the V gene TRBV18; D is perhaps TRBD1 or TRBD2 (6 bases each). V lost 3 bases and J lost 4, with 15 bases in between. Germline assignment: CDR1 KGHSH and CDR2 LQKENI. The CDR3 has 16 amino acids. The CDR3 sequence is CASSPRGGPSTGELFF. Written as DNA, the CDR3 is TGTGCCAGCTCACCCAGAGGGGGGCCGTCCACCGGGGAGCTGTTTTTT.

The rearrangement uses TRBV10-3 and TRBJ1-4; maybe TRBD1 (5 bases). The CDR3 runs 14 residues. The germline CDR1 and CDR2 sequences are ENHRY and SYGVKD. Trimming removed 4 bases at V and 5 bases at J, with 11 bases between. CDR3 sequence: CAISAGSGNEKLFF. In DNA, the CDR3 is TGTGCCATCAGTGCCGGGTCAGGGAATGAAAAACTGTTTTTT.

The count of this clone is one. The chain carries TRBV27 and TRBJ2-3; TRBD2 might be the D (6 bases). The CDR3 extends over 13 amino acids. Germline CDR1 MNHEY, CDR2 SMNVEV (reference sequence). V lost 3 bases and J lost 2, with 6 bases in between. The CDR3 spells CASSLDYTDTQYF. The CDR3, as DNA: TGTGCCAGCAGTTTGGACTACACAGATACGCAGTATTTT.

The J gene is TRBJ2-7, the V gene TRBV4-3; TRBD2 agrees at 12 bases. The germline CDR1 and CDR2 sequences are LGHNA and YSLEER. This CDR3 is built from 15 residues. V shed 5 bases and J 2 bases; nucleotides not matched to a gene: 4. The CDR3 loop is CASSFGLAGTYEQYF. DNA for the CDR3: TGCGCCAGCAGCTTCGGACTAGCGGGAACCTACGAGCAGTACTTC.

CDR3 coding DNA: TGTGCCAGCAGCTCCAGCGGAGAGACCCAGTACTTC. Amino acid sequence: CASSSSGETQYF. The rearrangement joins TRBV14 to TRBJ2-5, with D perhaps TRBD2 (5 bases). This CDR3 is built from 12 residues. V lost 5 bases, J lost 4 bases, and 8 bases lay in between. From germline, CDR1 is SGHDN and CDR2 FVKESK.

This chain connects TRBV24-1 to TRBJ2-1, with TRBD1 as a possible D gene (6 bases). Germline CDR1 and CDR2: KGHDR and SFDVKD. With 1 base removed from V and 3 bases from J, the gap between germline ends came to 12 bases. This CDR3 has 16 amino acids. CDR3 in amino acids: CATSDLKQGRYNEQFF. The CDR3 region has the DNA TGTGCCACCAGTGATTTAAAACAGGGTCGCTACAATGAGCAGTTCTTC.